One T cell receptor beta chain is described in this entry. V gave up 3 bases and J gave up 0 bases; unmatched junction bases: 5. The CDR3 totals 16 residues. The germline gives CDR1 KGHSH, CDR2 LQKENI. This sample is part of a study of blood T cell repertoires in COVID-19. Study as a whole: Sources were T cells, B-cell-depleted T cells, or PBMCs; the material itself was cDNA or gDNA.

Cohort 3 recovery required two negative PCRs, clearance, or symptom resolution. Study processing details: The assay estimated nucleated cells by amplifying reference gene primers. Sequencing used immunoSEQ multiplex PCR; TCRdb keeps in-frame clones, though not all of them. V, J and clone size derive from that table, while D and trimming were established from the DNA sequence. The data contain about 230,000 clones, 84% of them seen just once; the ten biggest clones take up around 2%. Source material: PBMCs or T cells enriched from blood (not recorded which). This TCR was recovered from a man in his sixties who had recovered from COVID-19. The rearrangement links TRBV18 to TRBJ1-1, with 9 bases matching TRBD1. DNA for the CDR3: TGTGCCAGCTCACCCGGGACAGGGAGGCTGAACACTGAAGCTTTCTTT. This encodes CASSPGTGRLNTEAFF.